One sample yielded the 15 T cell receptor beta chains listed below, sequenced in a study of blood T cell repertoires in COVID-19. Using immunoSEQ multiplex PCR, the repertoire was profiled, and TCRdb retains in-frame clones only, with some absent. The table has fewer than 300,000 clones, 84% seen once. The sample was peripheral blood. The source of these receptors is a human donor in a cohort sampled during active COVID-19.

This chain connects TRBV6-5 to TRBJ2-7; perhaps TRBD2 as D (6 bases). The CDR3 is made up of 14 amino acids. Germline lookup yields CDR1 MNHEY and CDR2 SVGAGI. V shed 6 bases and J shed 3 bases, with 15 bases lying between them. The CDR3 here is CASSPTGLIYEQYF. The CDR3 DNA sequence: TGTGCCAGCAGCCCGACGGGACTGATCTACGAGCAGTACTTC.

The V and J genes are TRBV5-5 and TRBJ2-7; D perhaps matches TRBD1 (7 bases). Germline lookup yields CDR1 SGHKS and CDR2 YYEKEE (reference sequence). V was pared by 3 bases and J by 13 bases, with 14 bases between. The CDR3 runs to 11 residues. The CDR3 DNA follows: TGTGCCAGCAGCTCGGGCAGGGGGGATTACTTC. It encodes CASSSGRGDYF.

This rearrangement joins TRBV15 to TRBJ2-1; D is unclear. The V end lost 1 base, the J end lost 5 bases, and 9 bases lay between the germline ends. From germline, CDR1 is LNHNV and CDR2 YYDKDF (reference sequence). The CDR3 is made up of 14 amino acids. The chain's CDR3 is CATSRAITDNEQFF. CDR3 sequence (DNA): TGTGCCACCAGCAGAGCAATCACAGACAATGAGCAGTTCTTC. Combining the CDR3 with reference TRBV15 and TRBJ2-1 gives the whole variable domain DAMVIQNPRYQVTQFGKPVTLSCSQTLNHNVMYWYQQKSSQAPKLLFHYYDKDFNNEADTPDNFQSRRPNTSFCFLDIRSPGLGDTAMYLCATSRAITDNEQFFGPGTRLTVL.

The chain joins TRBV7-9 to TRBJ1-1; 7 nucleotides agree with TRBD1. In germline, CDR1 is SEHNR, CDR2 FQNEAQ (reference sequence). This CDR3 is built from 14 residues. Unmatched junction bases numbered 9, after V lost 1 base and J lost 10 bases. The CDR3 is CASSLVAATGAAFF. In DNA form, the CDR3 reads TGTGCCAGCAGCTTAGTAGCTGCCACAGGGGCAGCTTTCTTT.

This clone was counted a few times. The chain employs TRBV5-1 and TRBJ1-1; weak D call: TRBD1 (6 bases). V was trimmed by 1 base and J by 1 base, leaving 8 bases between them. The CDR3 is 14 residues long. From germline, CDR1 is SGHRS and CDR2 YFSETQ. CDR3 protein: CASSLLGGNTEAFF. The CDR3 DNA reads as TGCGCCAGCAGCTTGTTAGGGGGGAACACTGAAGCTTTCTTT.

The chain carries TRBV10-2 and TRBJ1-1; no definite D call. Germline lookup yields CDR1 WSHSY and CDR2 SAAADI. V lost 5 bases and J lost 1, with 8 bases in between. The CDR3 spans 13 residues. The CDR3 loop is CASSQQRNTEAFF. The CDR3 nucleotides are TGCGCCAGCAGTCAACAACGGAACACTGAAGCTTTCTTT.

A few counts support this clone. The rearrangement links TRBV6-2 or TRBV6-3 to TRBJ2-7; D is possibly TRBD1 (6 bases). Germline V lookup: CDR1 MNHEY, CDR2 SVGEGT. CDR3 length: 17 residues. Trimming removed 6 bases from V and 2 bases from J, with 23 bases in between. CDR3 nucleotide sequence: TGTGCCAGCAGCGGATTGGGGCAGGGGTCCACCCCCTACGAGCAGTACTTC. Its translation is CASSGLGQGSTPYEQYF.

The CDR3 DNA is TGTGCCAGCAGTTACGGCTATGGAGACAGGGGTACCGAGCAGTACTTC. This translates into CASSYGYGDRGTEQYF. V gene TRBV6-5 combines with J gene TRBJ2-7; 8 bases are a match to TRBD1. V was pared by 2 bases and J by 6 bases, with 12 bases of the junction left unmatched. CDR1 is MNHEY, CDR2 SVGAGI, per germline. This CDR3 comprises 16 residues.

V is TRBV19 and J is TRBJ2-2, with 8 bases that match TRBD2. The germline gives CDR1 LNHDA, CDR2 SQIVND (reference sequence). J was trimmed by 2 bases and V by 2 bases; bases with no gene match: 1. This CDR3 has 15 residues. CDR3 bases: TGTGCCAGTAGTATATTAGCGGGAAACACCGGGGAGCTGTTTTTT. Translated: CASSILAGNTGELFF.

The chain joins TRBV12-3 or TRBV12-4 to TRBJ1-5; no clear D gene. The V and J ends lost 4 bases and 8 bases respectively, with 6 bases between them. The CDR3 extends over 11 amino acids. CDR3 protein: CASSSTEPQHF. CDR3 sequence (DNA): TGTGCCAGCAGTTCAACGGAGCCCCAGCATTTT.

The chain couples TRBV5-1 to TRBJ2-3, with 7 bases aligning to TRBD2. J gave up 2 bases and V 4 bases, and 4 bases lay outside the gene matches. The CDR3 covers 14 residues. Germline CDR1 SGHRS, CDR2 YFSETQ. CDR3 amino acids: CASSRAGYTDTQYF. The DNA for the CDR3 is TGCGCCAGCAGCCGAGCGGGATACACAGATACGCAGTATTTT.

This clone was picked up a small number of times. The genes are TRBV6-2 or TRBV6-3 and TRBJ2-7, with D perhaps TRBD2 (5 bases). Germline assignment: CDR1 MNHEY and CDR2 SVGEGT. With 7 bases removed from V and 6 bases from J, the gap between germline ends came to 22 bases. This CDR3 has 15 residues. The CDR3 nucleotides read TGTGCCAGCACCCCCTCGCGGGTCCCTCCGCGCGAGCAGTACTTC. Translating gives CASTPSRVPPREQYF.

This chain uses TRBV19 with TRBJ2-6; maybe TRBD1 (6 bases). V was pared by 8 bases and J by 6 bases, with 14 bases between. CDR1 is LNHDA and CDR2 is SQIVND in the germline V gene (reference sequence). This CDR3 is 14 amino acids long. The CDR3 spells CASAKQGSANVLTF. CDR3 nucleotide sequence: TGTGCCAGTGCAAAACAGGGATCGGCCAACGTCCTGACTTTC.

The V gene is TRBV19, the J gene TRBJ1-4; TRBD1 matches 7 bases. The CDR3 covers 16 residues. The germline V gene has CDR1 LNHDA and CDR2 SQIVND (reference sequence). The J segment lost 1 base and the V segment lost 4 bases, leaving 6 bases of the junction unmatched. CDR3 in DNA: TGTGCCAGTAGTACGACAGGGCGGGGAACTAATGAAAAACTGTTTTTT. Protein product: CASSTTGRGTNEKLFF. Based on the CDR3 plus reference TRBV19 and TRBJ1-4, the full variable domain is DGGITQSPKYLFRKEGQNVTLSCEQNLNHDAMYWYRQDPGQGLRLIYYSQIVNDFQKGDIAEGYSVSREKKESFPLTVTSAQKNPTAFYLCASSTTGRGTNEKLFFGSGTQLSVL.

This clone was picked up many times. The chain uses TRBV27 and TRBJ1-2, with 10 positions matching TRBD1. The CDR3 extends over 14 amino acids. Per the germline V gene, CDR1 is MNHEY and CDR2 is SMNVEV (reference sequence). V trimming: 7 bases; J trimming: 4 bases; junction bases outside the gene matches: 6. The DNA of the CDR3 is TGTGCCAGCAATCTGAGACAGGGGGCCTATGGCTACACCTTC. Protein sequence: CASNLRQGAYGYTF.